This TCR beta chain was found in a study of tumor and adjacent non-tumor tissue in lung cancer. Looking at the study overall: Stage I to III disease affected about ten men and several women aged roughly 31 to 85.

This sample's RNA came from whole unsorted tissue. The normal lung tissue was taken more than 3 cm from the tumor edge. Donors were chemotherapy-naive, newly diagnosed lung cancer surgical patients in China, August–late 2014. V shed 3 bases and J shed 6 bases, with 15 bases lying between them. The CDR3 is 15 amino acids. CDR1 is SGHAT, CDR2 FQDESV, per germline (reference sequence). The library came from three nested PCR rounds adapted from ARM-PCR protocols. MiXCR was run by TCRdb on the multiplex PCR reads, yielding one entry per CDR3 protein. Among roughly 67,000 distinct CDR3 sequences, roughly three quarters were seen once, and the ten largest hold under 55%. This clonotype has a single count. The antigen is undetermined. Because it lacks the conserved phenylalanine or tryptophan at the end, this CDR3 is likely a read error. Study-wide findings and caveats: Shorter survival was associated with higher TCR diversity in tumors. Normal lung showed higher cumulative top 100 clone frequency than tumor.

The rearrangement uses TRBV11-1 and TRBJ2-1; D ambiguous. Source material: distant non-tumor lung tissue. The clonotype originates from a man between 60 and 75 years old with non-small cell lung cancer. CDR3 amino acids: CASSFQTYSTNEQFL. The CDR3 bases are TGTGCCAGCAGCTTCCAGACCTATAGCACCAATGAGCAGTTCTTA.